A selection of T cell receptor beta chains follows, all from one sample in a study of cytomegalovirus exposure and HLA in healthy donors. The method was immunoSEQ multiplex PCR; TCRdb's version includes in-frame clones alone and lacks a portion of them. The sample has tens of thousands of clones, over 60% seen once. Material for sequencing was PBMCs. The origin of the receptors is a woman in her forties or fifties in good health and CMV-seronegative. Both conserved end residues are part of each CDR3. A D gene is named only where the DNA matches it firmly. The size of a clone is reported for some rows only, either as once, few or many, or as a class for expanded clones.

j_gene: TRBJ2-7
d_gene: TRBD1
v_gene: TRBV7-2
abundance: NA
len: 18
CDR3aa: CASSRSGTGGSFSYEQYF

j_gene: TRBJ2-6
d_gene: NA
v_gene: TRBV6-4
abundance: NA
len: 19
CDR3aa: CASSDSFRASISGANVLTF

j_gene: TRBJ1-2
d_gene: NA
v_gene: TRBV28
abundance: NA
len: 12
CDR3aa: CATAGFGYGYTF

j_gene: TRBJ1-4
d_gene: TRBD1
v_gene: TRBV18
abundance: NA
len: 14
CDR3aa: CASSLQGVNEKLFF

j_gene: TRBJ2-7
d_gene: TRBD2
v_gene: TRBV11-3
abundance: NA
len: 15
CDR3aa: CASTFGGREISEQYF

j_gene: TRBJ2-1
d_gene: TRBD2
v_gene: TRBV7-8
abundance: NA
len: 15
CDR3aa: CASSLGLAGTNEQFF

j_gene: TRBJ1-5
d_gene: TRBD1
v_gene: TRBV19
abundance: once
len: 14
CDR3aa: CASTSPGQGKPQHF

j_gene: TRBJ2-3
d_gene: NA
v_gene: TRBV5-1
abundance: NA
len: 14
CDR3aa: CASSFRGGEGTQYF

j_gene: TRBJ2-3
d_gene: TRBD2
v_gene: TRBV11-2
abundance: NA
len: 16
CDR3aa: CASSLLTSGSTDTQYF

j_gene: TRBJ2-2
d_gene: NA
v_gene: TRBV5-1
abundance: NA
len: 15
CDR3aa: CASSFPGGIYGELFF

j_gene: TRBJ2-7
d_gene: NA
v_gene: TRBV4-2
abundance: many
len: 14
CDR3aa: CASSQEWQSYEQYF

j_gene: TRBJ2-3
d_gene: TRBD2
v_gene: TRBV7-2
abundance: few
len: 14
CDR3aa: CASSLAPIAGTQYF

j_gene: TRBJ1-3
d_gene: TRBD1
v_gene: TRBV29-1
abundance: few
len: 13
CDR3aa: CSVSRDRGNTIYF

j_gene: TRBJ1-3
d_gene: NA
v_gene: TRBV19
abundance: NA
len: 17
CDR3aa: CASTHWGQTGSGNTIYF

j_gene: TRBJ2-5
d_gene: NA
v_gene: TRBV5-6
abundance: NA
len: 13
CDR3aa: CASSLLLTGTQYF